The clone carrying this TCR beta chain appeared a few times. The antigen remains unidentified. The data were obtained in a study of beta chain features in type 1 diabetes. Sequencing targeted expressed TCRB transcripts, as all isolated RNA had been reverse transcribed. The method was immunoSEQ multiplex PCR; TCRdb's version includes in-frame clones alone and lacks a portion of them. Among over 650,000 clones listed, more than 13% were seen once. This CDR3 has 12 residues. Germline V CDR1 and CDR2: GTSNPN, SVGIG (reference sequence). One heparinised draw, averaging about 110 mL, was taken per donor. Study results and caveats: All four CD4+ subsets of Type 1 diabetes patients contained TCRB CDR3s that were moderately but significantly shorter.

Sequencing input: naive CD4+ T cells from blood. The chain couples TRBV30 to TRBJ2-1; the D gene is possibly TRBD2 (6 bases). The receptor comes from a man aged 18 to 30 with type 1 diabetes. CDR3 residues: CAGGRAANEQFF. The CDR3, as DNA: TGTGCGGGAGGCCGGGCGGCCAATGAGCAGTTCTTC.